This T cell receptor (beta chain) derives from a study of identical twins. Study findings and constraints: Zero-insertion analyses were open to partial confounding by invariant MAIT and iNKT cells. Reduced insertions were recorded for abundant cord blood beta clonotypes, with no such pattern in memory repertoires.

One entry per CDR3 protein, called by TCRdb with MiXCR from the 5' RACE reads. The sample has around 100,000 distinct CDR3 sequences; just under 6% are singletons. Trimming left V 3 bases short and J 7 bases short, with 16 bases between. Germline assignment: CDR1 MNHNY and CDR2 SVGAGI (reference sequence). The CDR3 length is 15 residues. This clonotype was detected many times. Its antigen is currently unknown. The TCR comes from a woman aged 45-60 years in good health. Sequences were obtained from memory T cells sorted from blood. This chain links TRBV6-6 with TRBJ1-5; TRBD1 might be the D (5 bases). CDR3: CASSYEGRAAQPQHF. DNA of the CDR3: TGTGCCAGCAGTTATGAGGGCAGGGCGGCGCAGCCCCAGCATTTT.